These T cell receptor beta chains were read from a single sample in a study of Graves' ophthalmopathy and Graves' hyperthyroidism. MiXCR, run by TCRdb on the multiplex PCR reads, gives a single entry per CDR3 protein. The table shows hundreds of thousands of distinct CDR3 sequences, with around 20% occurring only once. The material sequenced was peripheral blood. These receptors were taken from a woman aged 18-29 years with stable Graves' hyperthyroidism. The CDR3 runs from the conserved cysteine through the conserved F or W. A D gene is named only where the DNA matches it firmly. Rows give clone size only sometimes, using once, few, many, or a class for an expanded clone.

size: once; D: NA; V: TRBV7-8; J: TRBJ2-5; CDR3: CASSHGQNTETQYF; DNA: TGTGCCAGCAGCCACGGACAGAATACAGAGACCCAGTACTTC
size: NA; D: NA; V: TRBV12-5; J: TRBJ2-7; CDR3: CASGLGRTSLGFEQYF; DNA: TGTGCTAGTGGTTTGGGACGGACGTCACTCGGATTCGAGCAGTACTTC
size: NA; D: NA; V: TRBV28; J: TRBJ1-2; CDR3: CASCGDCRNYGYTF; DNA: TGTGCCAGCTGCGGGGATTGTAGAAACTATGGCTACACCTTC
size: many; D: TRBD2; V: TRBV7-3; J: TRBJ2-2; CDR3: CASSRYSGRRNTGELFF; DNA: TGTGCCAGCAGCCGCTACAGCGGGAGGCGAAACACCGGGGAGCTGTTTTTT
size: once; D: NA; V: TRBV2; J: TRBJ2-5; CDR3: CATKDGSTFQETQYF; DNA: TGTGCCACGAAGGACGGGAGCACATTCCAAGAGACCCAGTACTTC
size: few; D: NA; V: TRBV29-1; J: TRBJ2-5; CDR3: CSVSGNVYQETQYF; DNA: TGCAGCGTTTCGGGGAATGTGTACCAAGAGACCCAGTACTTC
size: many; D: NA; V: TRBV12-3/TRBV12-4; J: TRBJ1-5; CDR3: CASSLERQPQHF; DNA: TGTGCCAGCAGTTTAGAACGACAGCCCCAGCATTTT
size: many; D: NA; V: TRBV7-8; J: TRBJ1-1; CDR3: CASSLATLNTEAFF; DNA: TGTGCCAGCAGCTTAGCGACATTGAACACTGAAGCTTTCTTT
size: many; D: NA; V: TRBV6-1; J: TRBJ1-2; CDR3: CASSSRDTRSYTF; DNA: TGTGCCAGCAGTAGCCGGGACACGAGGAGCTACACCTTC
size: many; D: NA; V: TRBV12-3/TRBV12-4; J: TRBJ1-5; CDR3: CASSLLQGWAGQPQHF; DNA: TGTGCCAGCAGTTTATTGCAGGGCTGGGCTGGTCAGCCCCAGCATTTT
size: NA; D: TRBD2; V: TRBV7-8; J: TRBJ2-2; CDR3: CASSLVAGSNTGELFF; DNA: TGTGCCAGCAGCTTAGTAGCGGGGTCGAACACCGGGGAGCTGTTTTTT
size: many; D: TRBD2; V: TRBV6-2/TRBV6-3; J: TRBJ2-7; CDR3: CASTDGLAGPGGEQYF; DNA: TGTGCCAGCACCGACGGACTAGCGGGACCCGGGGGCGAGCAGTACTTC
size: NA; D: TRBD1; V: TRBV10-3; J: TRBJ2-4; CDR3: CAISQSQTGTGGVIQYF; DNA: TGTGCCATCAGCCAGAGCCAGACCGGGACAGGGGGCGTCATTCAGTACTTC
size: many; D: NA; V: TRBV15; J: TRBJ2-2; CDR3: CATSTPHNTGELFF; DNA: TGTGCCACCAGCACCCCCCACAACACCGGGGAGCTGTTTTTT
size: many; D: NA; V: TRBV20-1; J: TRBJ2-7; CDR3: CSARGYEQYF; DNA: TGCAGTGCTAGGGGCTACGAGCAGTACTTC
size: many; D: NA; V: TRBV7-6; J: TRBJ1-6; CDR3: CASSLEGGDSPLHF; DNA: TGTGCCAGCAGCTTAGAGGGAGGAGACTCACCCCTCCACTTT
size: many; D: NA; V: TRBV19; J: TRBJ1-6; CDR3: CASATGDNSPLHF; DNA: TGTGCCAGCGCGACAGGAGATAATTCACCCCTCCACTTT
size: many; D: TRBD1; V: TRBV7-3; J: TRBJ2-7; CDR3: CASSQGQNYEQYF; DNA: TGTGCCAGCAGCCAGGGACAGAACTACGAGCAGTACTTC
size: many; D: NA; V: TRBV20-1; J: TRBJ2-7; CDR3: CSASVGRAYEQYF; DNA: TGCAGTGCTAGTGTCGGACGGGCCTACGAGCAGTACTTC
size: many; D: NA; V: TRBV27; J: TRBJ1-1; CDR3: CASSPRRGGEAFF; DNA: TGTGCCAGCAGTCCCCGACGAGGGGGGGAAGCTTTCTTT
size: many; D: NA; V: TRBV28; J: TRBJ2-5; CDR3: CASSFRALLSGETQYF; DNA: TGTGCCAGCAGTTTCCGGGCGCTGCTGTCTGGAGAGACCCAGTACTTC
size: NA; D: NA; V: TRBV24-1; J: TRBJ1-2; CDR3: CATSGTGSLRGYTF; DNA: TGTGCCACCAGTGGCACCGGGTCCCTCCGTGGCTACACCTTC
size: NA; D: NA; V: TRBV12-3/TRBV12-4; J: TRBJ2-5; CDR3: CSSRRTVSQETQYF; DNA: TGTTCCAGCCGGCGGACAGTCAGCCAAGAGACCCAGTACTTC
size: many; D: NA; V: TRBV6-5; J: TRBJ2-7; CDR3: CASRGGAYEQYF; DNA: TGTGCCAGCAGGGGTGGAGCCTACGAGCAGTACTTC
size: NA; D: NA; V: TRBV6-1; J: TRBJ1-2; CDR3: CASKGTLYGYTF; DNA: TGTGCCAGCAAGGGGACCCTGTATGGCTACACCTTC
size: many; D: NA; V: TRBV14; J: TRBJ2-2; CDR3: CASSQLVWGYTGELFF; DNA: TGTGCCAGCAGCCAACTAGTCTGGGGGTACACCGGGGAGCTGTTTTTT
size: many; D: TRBD2; V: TRBV2; J: TRBJ2-7; CDR3: CASSTGTSGRVPWYEQYF; DNA: TGTGCCAGCAGCACCGGGACTAGCGGGAGGGTCCCTTGGTACGAGCAGTACTTC
size: many; D: NA; V: TRBV7-2; J: TRBJ1-5; CDR3: CASSLAGGPNQPQHF; DNA: TGTGCCAGCAGCTTGGCGGGGGGGCCCAATCAGCCCCAGCATTTT
size: once; D: NA; V: TRBV11-1; J: TRBJ1-1; CDR3: CASSSEARPVRNTEAFF; DNA: TGTGCCAGCAGCTCCGAGGCTAGACCGGTGAGGAACACTGAAGCTTTCTTT
size: NA; D: NA; V: TRBV7-8; J: TRBJ1-5; CDR3: CASIKTVSRFSNQPQHF; DNA: TGTGCCAGCATCAAGACAGTTAGTAGGTTTAGCAATCAGCCCCAGCATTTT
size: many; D: TRBD2; V: TRBV12-3/TRBV12-4; J: TRBJ2-5; CDR3: CASSLGGLAGQETQYF; DNA: TGTGCCAGCAGTTTAGGAGGACTAGCGGGGCAAGAGACCCAGTACTTC
size: NA; D: NA; V: TRBV28; J: TRBJ2-7; CDR3: CASSPQTDYEQYF; DNA: TGTGCCAGCAGTCCTCAGACAGACTACGAGCAGTACTTC
size: many; D: TRBD1; V: TRBV9; J: TRBJ1-1; CDR3: CASTRTGFGSTEAFF; DNA: TGTGCCAGCACACGGACAGGGTTCGGGAGCACTGAAGCTTTCTTT
size: many; D: TRBD2; V: TRBV27; J: TRBJ2-3; CDR3: CASSTRLASSTDTQYF; DNA: TGTGCCAGCAGTACCCGACTAGCGTCTAGCACAGATACGCAGTATTTT
size: NA; D: TRBD2; V: TRBV11-2; J: TRBJ2-7; CDR3: CASSQGLAGSVGYEQYF; DNA: TGTGCCAGCAGCCAGGGACTAGCGGGATCCGTTGGGTACGAGCAGTACTTC
size: NA; D: NA; V: TRBV18; J: TRBJ2-5; CDR3: CASSVRTEQETQYF; DNA: TGTGCCAGCTCAGTTCGGACAGAACAAGAGACCCAGTACTTC
size: many; D: TRBD1; V: TRBV11-2; J: TRBJ2-7; CDR3: CASSLETGGAYEQYF; DNA: TGTGCCAGCAGCTTAGAGACAGGGGGCGCCTACGAGCAGTACTTC
size: NA; D: TRBD2; V: TRBV12-3/TRBV12-4; J: TRBJ2-5; CDR3: CASRSAAGVEETQYF; DNA: TGTGCCAGCAGGTCCGCAGCGGGAGTGGAAGAGACCCAGTACTTC
size: many; D: NA; V: TRBV9; J: TRBJ2-2; CDR3: CASSPLMGHNTGELFF; DNA: TGTGCCAGCAGCCCCCTGATGGGACACAACACCGGGGAGCTGTTTTTT
size: many; D: TRBD2; V: TRBV6-2/TRBV6-3; J: TRBJ2-4; CDR3: CASSPGLAGVGPKNIQYF; DNA: TGTGCCAGCTCCCCCGGACTAGCGGGAGTTGGCCCCAAAAACATTCAGTACTTC
size: many; D: NA; V: TRBV19; J: TRBJ1-2; CDR3: CASSMYRSAGYTF; DNA: TGTGCCAGTAGTATGTACAGGTCGGCGGGCTACACCTTC
size: many; D: NA; V: TRBV6-2/TRBV6-3; J: TRBJ2-3; CDR3: CASSYSLQDPTDTQYF; DNA: TGTGCCAGCAGTTACTCCCTACAGGATCCCACAGATACGCAGTATTTT
size: many; D: NA; V: TRBV20-1; J: TRBJ1-1; CDR3: CSARVLGTGNTEAFF; DNA: TGCAGTGCTAGAGTACTTGGGACGGGGAACACTGAAGCTTTCTTT
size: many; D: NA; V: TRBV2; J: TRBJ2-5; CDR3: CASIKEIQETQYF; DNA: TGTGCCAGCATAAAGGAGATCCAAGAGACCCAGTACTTC
size: many; D: NA; V: TRBV20-1; J: TRBJ2-7; CDR3: CSATDRTPSYEQYF; DNA: TGCAGTGCTACAGACAGGACTCCCTCCTACGAGCAGTACTTC
size: many; D: NA; V: TRBV30; J: TRBJ1-1; CDR3: CAWSKRGTEAFF; DNA: TGTGCCTGGAGTAAACGGGGGACTGAAGCTTTCTTT
size: many; D: TRBD2; V: TRBV6-1; J: TRBJ2-7; CDR3: CASRKGLAGVYEQYF; DNA: TGTGCCAGCAGAAAAGGACTAGCGGGAGTCTACGAGCAGTACTTC
size: many; D: TRBD1; V: TRBV6-1; J: TRBJ1-1; CDR3: CASTRDSLNTEAFF; DNA: TGTGCCAGCACCCGGGACAGCCTGAACACTGAAGCTTTCTTT
size: few; D: NA; V: TRBV15; J: TRBJ1-6; CDR3: CATSTAGSSYNSPLHF; DNA: TGTGCCACCAGCACCGCAGGGAGCTCCTATAATTCACCCCTCCACTTT
size: NA; D: NA; V: TRBV5-1; J: TRBJ1-1; CDR3: CASSSDTEAFF; DNA: TGCGCCAGCAGCTCGGACACTGAAGCTTTCTTT
size: many; D: NA; V: TRBV6-1; J: TRBJ2-7; CDR3: CASKGRRRIPYEQYF; DNA: TGTGCCAGCAAGGGTAGACGACGGATCCCCTACGAGCAGTACTTC
size: many; D: TRBD1; V: TRBV12-3/TRBV12-4; J: TRBJ2-2; CDR3: CASSPPRQGVHTGELFF; DNA: TGTGCCAGCAGTCCCCCTCGGCAGGGGGTACACACCGGGGAGCTGTTTTTT
size: few; D: NA; V: TRBV7-9; J: TRBJ1-2; CDR3: CASSPQSRGEGGYTF; DNA: TGTGCCAGCAGCCCGCAGAGCAGGGGCGAAGGTGGCTACACCTTC
size: many; D: NA; V: TRBV20-1; J: TRBJ2-4; CDR3: CSAREVRDIQYF; DNA: TGCAGTGCTAGAGAAGTGAGAGACATTCAGTACTTC
size: NA; D: TRBD2; V: TRBV6-1; J: TRBJ2-4; CDR3: CASRRTSGGFANIKYF; DNA: TGTGCCAGCAGACGGACTAGCGGGGGGTTTGCAAACATTAAGTACTTC
size: many; D: TRBD2; V: TRBV11-1; J: TRBJ2-7; CDR3: CASSLGGRVSYEQYF; DNA: TGTGCCAGCAGCTTAGGCGGGAGGGTCTCCTACGAGCAGTACTTC
size: many; D: NA; V: TRBV28; J: TRBJ2-7; CDR3: CASRPNPLATYEQYF; DNA: TGTGCCAGCCGACCTAACCCCCTAGCTACCTACGAGCAGTACTTC